One and the same sample provided the 11 T cell receptor beta chains below, sequenced in a study of shared clonotypes between healthy human individuals. Only in-frame clones appear in the TCRdb table, and some are missing; sequencing was by immunoSEQ multiplex PCR. Of 2 million to 2.5 million clones listed, more than 85% are singletons. The sequenced material came from naive CD4+ T cells from PBMCs. The subset: CD45RA+ positively selected. These receptors were obtained from a man between 18 and 29 years old in good health. Some clones in this sample may be carry-over from other donors' samples.

The chain links TRBV19 to TRBJ1-5; 8 bases fit TRBD1. The V gene's germline CDR1 is LNHDA and CDR2 SQIVND (reference sequence). The ends lost 7 bases at V and 7 bases at J; junction bases unmatched: 15. The CDR3 runs 16 residues. As DNA, the CDR3 is TGTGCCAGTAACGTTCACCAGGGGGCGCGGGCCCAGCCCCAGCATTTT. Amino acid sequence: CASNVHQGARAQPQHF.

The chain has TRBV6-4 and TRBJ2-5; the D gene could be TRBD1 or TRBD2 (5 bases each). Germline CDR1 and CDR2: MRHNA and SNTAGT. The CDR3 is made up of 18 amino acids. The V end was cut by 10 bases, the J end by 5 bases, with 32 bases between. The CDR3 is CAIQKGRGPDLRLETQYF. The CDR3 nucleotides read TGTGCCATTCAGAAAGGTCGGGGACCGGACCTACGATTGGAGACCCAGTACTTC.

The V call is TRBV6-6, the J call TRBJ1-3; D call uncertain. Trimming stripped 6 bases from V and 0 bases from J, with 15 bases between. Germline V gene data show CDR1 as MNHNY and CDR2 as SVGAGI (reference sequence). CDR3 length: 16 amino acids. The CDR3 protein is CASSLLSVTSGNTIYF. In DNA form, the CDR3 reads TGTGCCAGCAGCCTACTAAGCGTCACCTCTGGAAACACCATATATTTT.

V gene TRBV28 combines with J gene TRBJ1-1; tentative D call: TRBD1 (5 bases). V lost 5 bases, J lost 1 base, and 17 bases lay in between. The germline V gene encodes CDR1 MDHEN and CDR2 SYDVKM. The CDR3 runs to 16 residues. The CDR3 region has the DNA TGTGCCAGCAGTCCCCCCACCGGGACGGCGAACACTGAAGCTTTCTTT. Its protein product is CASSPPTGTANTEAFF. Full variable domain (outside the CDR3, taken from reference TRBV28 and TRBJ1-1): DVKVTQSSRYLVKRTGEKVFLECVQDMDHENMFWYRQDPGLGLRLIYFSYDVKMKEKGDIPEGYSVSREKKERFSLILESASTNQTSMYLCASSPPTGTANTEAFFGQGTRLTVV.

This chain connects TRBV9 to TRBJ2-1; D remains ambiguous. Between the trimmed V and J ends, which lost 3 bases and 0 bases, there was a span of 7 bases. Germline V lookup: CDR1 SGDLS, CDR2 YYNGEE. This CDR3 spans 14 amino acids. The CDR3 spells CASSAHSSYNEQFF. CDR3 DNA sequence: TGTGCCAGCAGCGCTCACAGCTCCTACAATGAGCAGTTCTTC.

The chain combines TRBV28 with TRBJ2-7; D perhaps matches TRBD2 (7 bases). Germline V CDR1 and CDR2: MDHEN, SYDVKM. This CDR3 has 14 residues. Trimming removed 2 bases from V and 2 bases from J, with 10 bases in between. The DNA for the CDR3 is TGTGCCAGCAGTTTAGCGGGGGCCGCCTACGAGCAGTACTTC. Protein product: CASSLAGAAYEQYF.

This clone was observed a few times. The identical CDR3 is also encoded by other nucleotide sequences in the sample. This CDR3 reads CASSPVDTEAFF. CDR3 coding DNA: TGTGCCAGCAGCCCAGTGGATACTGAAGCTTTCTTT. The chain joins TRBV7-9 to TRBJ1-1; no reliable D call. The CDR3 totals 12 residues. Germline V gene sequence: CDR1 SEHNR, CDR2 FQNEAQ (reference sequence). Trimming removed 5 bases from V and 5 bases from J, with 9 bases in between.

J is TRBJ2-2 and V is TRBV27; the D gene is possibly TRBD2 (6 bases). This CDR3 has 17 residues. The V and J ends lost 5 bases and 0 bases respectively, with 16 bases between them. The germline CDR1 and CDR2 sequences are MNHEY and SMNVEV (reference sequence). CDR3 in DNA: TGTGCCAGCAGTGGACTAATCTGGGCGGCGAACACCGGGGAGCTGTTTTTT. Translation: CASSGLIWAANTGELFF.

The chain combines TRBV28 with TRBJ2-7; D remains ambiguous. CDR1 and CDR2 (germline): MDHEN, SYDVKM. V lost 4 bases, J lost 3 bases, and 19 bases lay in between. The CDR3 length is 16 residues. The CDR3, as DNA: TGTGCCAGCAGTTCCCAGACCAGCCGGAAGTTCTACGAGCAGTACTTC. This codes for CASSSQTSRKFYEQYF. Full variable domain (rest looked up from reference TRBV28 and TRBJ2-7): DVKVTQSSRYLVKRTGEKVFLECVQDMDHENMFWYRQDPGLGLRLIYFSYDVKMKEKGDIPEGYSVSREKKERFSLILESASTNQTSMYLCASSSQTSRKFYEQYFGPGTRLTVT.

The V call is TRBV4-3, the J call TRBJ2-7; 10 nucleotides align to TRBD2. The CDR3 consists of 14 residues. The ends lost 3 bases at V and 3 bases at J; junction bases unmatched: 2. Germline CDR1 and CDR2: LGHNA and YSLEER. The CDR3 sequence is CASSQLAGGYEQYF. CDR3 in DNA: TGCGCCAGCAGCCAGTTAGCGGGAGGCTACGAGCAGTACTTC.

This chain links TRBV27 with TRBJ2-3; D not certain. In germline, CDR1 is MNHEY, CDR2 SMNVEV (reference sequence). Trimming cost V 1 base and J 2 bases, with 10 bases left between them. The CDR3 is made up of 15 amino acids. The CDR3 loop reads CASSLYLTYTDTQYF. The CDR3 region has the DNA TGTGCCAGCAGTTTATACCTAACCTACACAGATACGCAGTATTTT.